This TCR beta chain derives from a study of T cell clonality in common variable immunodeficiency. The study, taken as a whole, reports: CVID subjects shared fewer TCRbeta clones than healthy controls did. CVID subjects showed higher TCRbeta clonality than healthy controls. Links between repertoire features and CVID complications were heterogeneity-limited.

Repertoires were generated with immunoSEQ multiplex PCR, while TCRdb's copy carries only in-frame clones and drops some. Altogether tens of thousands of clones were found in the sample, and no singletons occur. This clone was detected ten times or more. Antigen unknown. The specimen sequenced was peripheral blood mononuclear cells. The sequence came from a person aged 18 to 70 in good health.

Partial CDR3 DNA: TGTGCCTGGAGCTTAGGGGGCCTGAGGAACACTGAA. This encodes CAWSLGGLRNTE. In full, the CDR3 reads CAWSLGGLRNTEAFF. V and J are TRBV30 and TRBJ1-1, with TRBD1 identical over 7 bases. The DNA ends 3 residues before the CDR3 does, and the rest of the CDR3 is filled in from the germline J gene. Germline V gives CDR1 GTSNPN, CDR2 SVGIG (reference sequence). The CDR3 extends over 15 amino acids. Losses at the gene ends were 3 bases for V and 1 base for J; bases not matched to a gene: 8.